The rows below give T cell receptor beta chains drawn from one sample of a study of regulatory T cells in long-lasting Graves disease. From the multiplex PCR reads, TCRdb called clonotypes with MiXCR, one entry per CDR3 protein. Of about 420,000 distinct CDR3 sequences detected, about a sixth appear once; the ten largest clones hold about 23%. This same sample was also part of a study on T cells in Graves' hyperthyroidism and ophthalmopathy.

Sequences were derived from peripheral blood mononuclear cells (PBMCs), sampled at new diagnosis, from a patient treated with antithyroid drugs. These receptor sequences come from a woman younger than 30 with Graves disease. The CDR3 runs from the conserved cysteine through the conserved F or W. The D gene is left open where the match is weak. Clone size appears in some rows only: once, few, many, or a class for an expanded clone.

>TRBV28|TRBJ2-7|TRBD2|-
TGTGCCAGCTCACCAGTGATAGCGGGAGGCCCCTACGAGCAGTACTTC
CASSPVIAGGPYEQYF
>TRBV6-5|TRBJ1-5|TRBD1|few
TGTGCCAGCAGTTCGCGGGCCAGGGGGAGGGGGGCCTATAGCAATCAGCCCCAGCATTTT
CASSSRARGRGAYSNQPQHF
>TRBV7-9|TRBJ1-3|TRBD1|-
TGTGCCAGCAGCTCAAACAGGGGGCCAAACACCATATATTTT
CASSSNRGPNTIYF
>TRBV7-2|TRBJ2-7|-|-
TGTGCCAGCAGCTTGCCGGTGCCCGGGGAGCAGTACTTC
CASSLPVPGEQYF
>TRBV12-3/TRBV12-4|TRBJ2-7|-|many
TGTGCCAGCAGTTTAGTGTCGTCAGGAGGGGAGCAGTACTTC
CASSLVSSGGEQYF
>TRBV30|TRBJ1-2|-|-
TGTGCCTGGAGTCTGGGGATTAACTATGGCTACACCTTC
CAWSLGINYGYTF
>TRBV12-3/TRBV12-4|TRBJ2-5|-|many
TGTGCCAGCAGTCCCCCGACCGTACAAGAGACCCAGTACTTC
CASSPPTVQETQYF
>TRBV28|TRBJ2-3|TRBD2|many
TGTGCCAGCACGAGCGGGGGCACAGATACGCAGTATTTT
CASTSGGTDTQYF
>TRBV6-2/TRBV6-3|TRBJ2-1|-|-
TGTGCCAGCGGCGGGCTCCTGGATGAGCAGTTCTTC
CASGGLLDEQFF
>TRBV9|TRBJ2-7|TRBD2|few
TGTGCCAGCAGCGTAGGGGGGAGCGGGAGGGCCGCATACGAGCAGTACTTC
CASSVGGSGRAAYEQYF
>TRBV12-3/TRBV12-4|TRBJ2-3|TRBD2|-
TGTGCCAGCAGTTTAGCAGCGGGAGGGTTGGATACGCAGTATTTT
CASSLAAGGLDTQYF
>TRBV9|TRBJ2-1|TRBD2|-
TGTGCCAGCAGCGTTAGGCCACCGGGACTAGCGGGCTACAATGAGCAGTTCTTC
CASSVRPPGLAGYNEQFF
>TRBV24-1|TRBJ2-3|TRBD2|few
TGTGCCACCAGTGATGATTGGCGGGGGGGAACAGATACGCAGTATTTT
CATSDDWRGGTDTQYF
>TRBV7-2|TRBJ2-7|TRBD2|many
TGTGCCAGCAGCCGCACTAGCGGGAGGGGCGGCTACGAGCAGTACTTC
CASSRTSGRGGYEQYF
>TRBV3-1|TRBJ2-7|TRBD2|few
TGTGCCAGCAGCCACGATAGCGGGCGTTCCTACGAGCAGTACTTC
CASSHDSGRSYEQYF
>TRBV7-9|TRBJ2-1|-|many
TGTGCCAGCAGCTTAGGACACAATGAGCAGTTCTTC
CASSLGHNEQFF